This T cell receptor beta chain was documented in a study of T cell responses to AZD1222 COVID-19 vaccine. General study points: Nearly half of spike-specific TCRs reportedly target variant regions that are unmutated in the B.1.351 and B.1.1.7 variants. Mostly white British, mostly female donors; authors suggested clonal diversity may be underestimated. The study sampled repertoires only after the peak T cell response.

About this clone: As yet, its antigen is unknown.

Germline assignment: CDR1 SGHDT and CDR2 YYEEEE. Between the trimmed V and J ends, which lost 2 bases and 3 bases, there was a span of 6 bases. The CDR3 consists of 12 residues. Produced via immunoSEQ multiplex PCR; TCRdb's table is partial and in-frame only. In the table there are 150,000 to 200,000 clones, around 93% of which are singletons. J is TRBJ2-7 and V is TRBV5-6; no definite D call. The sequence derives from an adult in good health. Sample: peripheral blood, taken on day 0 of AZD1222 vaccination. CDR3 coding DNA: TGTGCCAGCAGCTTCGACGGCTACGAGCAGTACTTC. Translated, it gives CASSFDGYEQYF. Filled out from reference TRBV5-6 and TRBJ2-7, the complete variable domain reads DAGVTQSPTHLIKTRGQQVTLRCSPKSGHDTVSWYQQALGQGPQFIFQYYEEEERQRGNFPDRFSGHQFPNYSSELNVNALLLGDSALYLCASSFDGYEQYFGPGTRLTVT.